The sequence of this T cell receptor beta chain was determined in a study of neurological immune-mediated disorders. As for the study in general: About 90% of the roughly 34 multiple sclerosis patients had relapsing-remitting disease; 3 had secondary progressive.

Each TCR transcript was tagged with a 10-nucleotide random UMI during 5'RACE. Sequencing runs each generated in excess of 160 million TCR-beta sequences derived from 15-18 subjects. MiXCR, applied by TCRdb to the 5' RACE reads, yields one record per CDR3 protein. The sample holds some 66,000 distinct CDR3 sequences, 4.5% seen once. Whole-study findings and limits: Phylogenetic analysis grouped 18 of 34 multiple sclerosis patients' repertoires together, suggesting a possible repertoire signature.

The CDR3 extends over 14 amino acids. CDR1 and CDR2 (germline): DFQATT, SNEGSKA (reference sequence). V lost 5 bases, J lost 6 bases, and 9 bases stayed unmatched. This clonotype was seen repeatedly, ten times or more. No antigen is known for it. The sequence was collected from a man aged 30 to 39 with multiple sclerosis. V usage is TRBV20-1 and J usage is TRBJ2-4; 8 nucleotides align to TRBD1. Specimen: PBMCs. The CDR3 DNA sequence: TGCAGTGCTCATTACAGGGGGAGCTCAAACATTCAGTACTTC. The encoded protein is CSAHYRGSSNIQYF.